This T cell receptor beta chain appears in the sequencing data of a study of shared clonotypes between healthy human individuals. Whole-study findings and limits: Collection of samples was limited to blood; tissue repertoires likely differ. An effect of sequencing depth on clonotype sharing among donors was expected. It was observed that 5% to 6.5% of naive CD4 clonotypes were shared across four donors.

Every donor was a Caucasian adult from Nashville, Tennessee. The repertoire was sequenced with immunoSEQ multiplex PCR; TCRdb's copy has only in-frame clones and lacks some. The table has more than 2,000,000 clones, around nine tenths seen once. As concerns this clone: Its cognate antigen is unknown.

The origin of this receptor is a man younger than 35 in good health. The sequencing input was naive CD4+ T cells sorted from blood. Stated subset: CD45RA+ positively selected.

CDR3 residues: CASSVGGANTGELFF. CDR3 nucleotides: TGTGCCAGCAGTGTCGGGGGCGCGAACACCGGGGAGCTGTTTTTT. The chain links TRBV6-1 to TRBJ2-2; D possibly uses TRBD1 or TRBD2 (6 bases each). CDR1 is MNHNS, CDR2 SASEGT, per germline. This CDR3 has 15 amino acids. V was trimmed by 4 bases and J by 0 bases, leaving 9 bases between them.